The 23 T cell receptor beta chains listed next were all sequenced from one sample in a study of cytomegalovirus exposure and HLA in healthy donors. Researchers ran the PCR with 60 Vbeta and 13 Jbeta primers. Here immunoSEQ multiplex PCR was the method, and the copy in TCRdb shows in-frame clones only, minus some. This sample yields approximately 120,000 clones, of which roughly 70% are seen a single time; approximately 8.4% belongs to the top ten. Sequencing was done on a sample of PBMCs. These receptors were collected from a man in his forties in good health and CMV-seronegative.

This clone occurred a few times. V and J are TRBV19 and TRBJ1-1; D perhaps matches TRBD1 (5 bases). The CDR3 contains 15 residues. CDR1 LNHDA and CDR2 SQIVND come from the germline V gene (reference sequence). Trimming left V 5 bases short and J 1 base short, with 14 bases between. The CDR3 DNA follows: TGTGCCAGTAGTCCCTCCAAGGGGTCGAACACTGAAGCTTTCTTT. This translates into CASSPSKGSNTEAFF.

Comments on this clone: A read error may account for a junction end that differs from germline. This rearrangement joins TRBV5-1 to TRBJ1-2, with 7 bases aligning to TRBD1. Germline V gene sequence: CDR1 SGHRS, CDR2 YFSETQ. This CDR3 is 14 amino acids long. In DNA, the CDR3 is TGCGCCAGCAGCCCGGGAGACAGGGAATATGGCTACCCCTTC. Translation gives CASSPGDREYGYPF.

This clone was counted a few times. The chain uses TRBV14 and TRBJ1-2; D might be TRBD1 (5 bases). V was trimmed by 1 base and J by 1 base, leaving 7 bases between them. The CDR3 totals 14 residues. CDR1 and CDR2 (germline): SGHDN, FVKESK. The CDR3, as DNA: TGTGCCAGCAGCCAAGGGGGGGATAACTATGGCTACACCTTC. Translation gives CASSQGGDNYGYTF. Full variable domain (missing parts from reference TRBV14 and TRBJ1-2): EAGVTQFPSHSVIEKGQTVTLRCDPISGHDNLYWYRRVMGKEIKFLLHFVKESKQDESGMPNNRFLAERTGGTYSTLKVQPAELEDSGVYFCASSQGGDNYGYTFGSGTRLTVV.

The rearrangement links TRBV25-1 to TRBJ1-4, with D perhaps TRBD1 (6 bases). There are 14 residues in the CDR3. Between the trimmed V and J ends, which lost 0 bases and 5 bases, there was a span of 7 bases. The germline V gene encodes CDR1 MGHDK and CDR2 SYGVNS. The CDR3 is CASSEYGGNEKLFF. The CDR3 DNA reads TGTGCCAGCAGTGAATATGGGGGCAATGAAAAACTGTTTTTT.

The count of this clone is one. J is TRBJ1-3 and V is TRBV9, with D unresolved. From germline, CDR1 is SGDLS and CDR2 YYNGEE. This CDR3 spans 16 amino acids. Trimming shortened V by 0 bases and J by 0 bases, and 10 bases separated the two germline ends. The CDR3 bases are TGTGCCAGCAGCGTAGGTCAGGATTACTCTGGAAACACCATATATTTT. It translates to CASSVGQDYSGNTIYF.

This clone is a singleton in its sample. The chain joins TRBV4-1 to TRBJ1-2, with D hard to call. V was shortened by 0 bases and J by 8 bases, with 10 bases between the two germline ends. The length of the CDR3 is 13 residues. CDR1 MGHRA and CDR2 YSYEKL come from the germline V gene. The CDR3 DNA is TGCGCCAGCAGCCAAGATCGAGGGTTGGGCTACACCTTC. Encoded protein: CASSQDRGLGYTF.

This chain connects TRBV27 to TRBJ2-1; 11 bases line up with TRBD2. The V gene's germline CDR1 is MNHEY and CDR2 SMNVEV (reference sequence). With V trimmed by 2 bases and J by 1 base, 4 bases remained unmatched. The CDR3 is 17 residues long. The chain's CDR3 is CASSLVLAGGSYNEQFF. CDR3 coding DNA: TGTGCCAGCAGTTTAGTGTTAGCGGGGGGGTCCTACAATGAGCAGTTCTTC.

V is TRBV19 and J is TRBJ2-7; possibly TRBD1 for D (5 bases). V was trimmed by 3 bases and J by 7 bases, leaving 16 bases between them. Per the germline V gene, CDR1 is LNHDA and CDR2 is SQIVND (reference sequence). This CDR3 has 14 amino acids. CDR3 in DNA: TGTGCCAGTAGTATCACAGGTGTCGCAGGGGAGCAGTACTTC. Encoded protein: CASSITGVAGEQYF.

This chain connects TRBV4-1 to TRBJ2-5, with D perhaps matching TRBD2 (6 bases). This CDR3 has 14 amino acids. V dropped 4 bases and J dropped 3 bases, with 12 bases sitting between them. Per the germline V gene, CDR1 is MGHRA and CDR2 is YSYEKL. The CDR3 DNA follows: TGCGCCAGCAGCCTCAGGTCGGGGGAAGAGACCCAGTACTTC. It specifies CASSLRSGEETQYF.

The V gene is TRBV19, the J gene TRBJ1-4, with 9 positions matching TRBD1. The V segment lost 7 bases and the J segment 12 bases; nucleotides outside the gene matches: 12. The CDR3 runs to 14 residues. The germline gives CDR1 LNHDA, CDR2 SQIVND (reference sequence). CDR3 DNA sequence: TGTGCCAGTACCTCCGGACAGGGGCGGAGGGAACTGTTTTTT. It yields the protein CASTSGQGRRELFF.

A note on this clone: One junction end does not reproduce the germline sequence, and a read error may be involved. In DNA form, the CDR3 reads TGTGCCAGCAGCCCCCAGGTCTCCCTCTCCTACGAGCAGTACTTC. As protein: CASSPQVSLSYEQYF. The chain carries TRBV4-1 and TRBJ2-7; D remains ambiguous. This CDR3 region has 15 residues. Per the germline V gene, CDR1 is MGHRA and CDR2 is YSYEKL.

This clone was counted a few times. The rearrangement joins TRBV6-1 to TRBJ2-7; 9 bases map to TRBD1. The germline CDR1 and CDR2 sequences are MNHNS and SASEGT. Unmatched junction bases numbered 12, after V lost 6 bases and J lost 6 bases. The CDR3 loop spans 15 amino acids. This CDR3 reads CASRPGQGRLAEQYF. CDR3 DNA: TGTGCCAGCAGGCCGGGACAGGGAAGACTGGCCGAGCAGTACTTC.

The table lists this clone with a few counts. The chain employs TRBV6-6 and TRBJ2-3, with D possibly matching TRBD2 (5 bases). Looked up from germline, CDR1 is MNHNY and CDR2 is SVGAGI (reference sequence). CDR3 length equals 16 residues. V lost 7 bases and J lost 2, with 19 bases in between. The CDR3 here is CASTPGEQTYTDTQYF. The CDR3, as DNA: TGTGCCAGCACCCCCGGGGAACAGACCTACACAGATACGCAGTATTTT.

The CDR3: CASSSSSRFEGDIQYF. DNA for the CDR3: TGTGCCAGCAGCTCGTCCAGTCGGTTTGAGGGAGACATTCAGTACTTC. V usage is TRBV5-8 and J usage is TRBJ2-4; a possible D gene is TRBD2 (5 bases). V was shortened by 3 bases and J by 8 bases, with 21 bases between the two germline ends. Per the germline V gene, CDR1 is SGHTS and CDR2 is YDEGEE. The CDR3 runs 16 residues.

The chain couples TRBV7-3 to TRBJ1-6, with D possibly being TRBD1 (5 bases). V shed 4 bases and J shed 10 bases, with 20 bases lying between them. Germline V lookup: CDR1 SGHTA, CDR2 FQGTGA. This CDR3 spans 16 amino acids. The CDR3 reads CASSSHSRQPSSPLHF. CDR3 nucleotide sequence: TGTGCCAGCAGCTCGCACTCACGACAGCCGAGCTCACCCCTCCACTTT.

The chain carries TRBV4-3 and TRBJ2-2; 8 positions agree with TRBD2. After removal of 2 bases from V and 2 bases from J, the junction contained 7 bases not matched to a gene. The CDR3 loop spans 17 amino acids. Germline loops: CDR1 LGHNA, CDR2 YSLEER. The CDR3 sequence is CASSQMVAGTNTGELFF. Here the CDR3 DNA reads TGCGCCAGCAGCCAAATGGTAGCGGGAACAAACACCGGGGAGCTGTTTTTT.

This clone has a handful of counts. DNA of the CDR3: TGTGCCAGCAGAGGCCCTGGGACTAGCGGGGGGGCAGCTACCCAGTACTTC. It is translated as CASRGPGTSGGAATQYF. The rearrangement joins TRBV2 to TRBJ2-5, with TRBD2 identical over 16 bases. Germline V gene sequence: CDR1 SNHLY, CDR2 FYNNEI. V gave up 6 bases and J gave up 8 bases; unmatched junction bases: 12. CDR3 size: 17 residues.

This clone was found a few times. The chain recombines TRBV5-1 with TRBJ1-5; 7 bases map to TRBD1. The junction had 11 bases not matched to a gene; V was cut back by 4 bases and J by 7 bases. The CDR3 extends over 15 amino acids. CDR1 is SGHRS, CDR2 YFSETQ, per germline. The CDR3 here is CASSRTGEPEQPQHF. Written as DNA, the CDR3 is TGCGCCAGCAGCCGGACAGGAGAGCCTGAACAGCCCCAGCATTTT.

This rearrangement joins TRBV7-2 to TRBJ1-4; the D gene is possibly TRBD1 (5 bases). Between the trimmed V and J ends, which lost 6 bases and 7 bases, there was a span of 21 bases. This CDR3 region has 16 residues. The germline V gene has CDR1 SGHTA and CDR2 FQGNSA. Here the CDR3 reads CASRQDFSWGGEKLFF. CDR3 sequence (DNA): TGTGCCAGCAGGCAGGATTTTTCGTGGGGGGGTGAAAAACTGTTTTTT.

This chain links TRBV2 with TRBJ2-2, with 7 bases fitting TRBD1. Germline-derived CDR1 and CDR2 are SNHLY and FYNNEI. The CDR3 loop spans 15 amino acids. J was trimmed by 4 bases and V by 5 bases; bases with no gene match: 7. The CDR3 spells CASSSRQGSTGELFF. CDR3 nucleotide sequence: TGTGCCAGCAGTTCCCGACAGGGTTCCACCGGGGAGCTGTTTTTT. Together with reference TRBV2 and TRBJ2-2, the CDR3 gives the full variable domain: EPEVTQTPSHQVTQMGQEVILRCVPISNHLYFYWYRQILGQKVEFLVSFYNNEISEKSEIFDDQFSVERPDGSNFTLKIRSTKLEDSAMYFCASSSRQGSTGELFFGEGSRLTVL.

V gene TRBV6-6 combines with J gene TRBJ2-5; a weak D match, TRBD1 (8 bases). Germline V CDR1 and CDR2: MNHNY, SVGAGI (reference sequence). CDR3 size: 15 residues. Trimming removed 8 bases from V and 4 bases from J, with 20 bases in between. The CDR3 coding sequence is TGTGCCAGCTCCTCACAGGGGGGGGCCCGAGAGACCCAGTACTTC. This sequence encodes CASSSQGGARETQYF.

This sequence joins TRBV5-1 and TRBJ2-7, with D possibly TRBD1 on 5 matching bases. The CDR3 is 14 residues long. CDR1 is SGHRS and CDR2 is YFSETQ in the germline V gene. V was trimmed by 1 base and J by 3 bases, leaving 11 bases between them. This CDR3 is CASSLSPGYYEQYF. The DNA for the CDR3 is TGCGCCAGCAGCTTGTCTCCAGGGTACTACGAGCAGTACTTC.

This clone occurred a few times. The chain is built from TRBV28 and TRBJ1-1; 7 bases line up with TRBD1. The CDR3 totals 13 residues. Germline trimming cut 10 bases from V and 6 bases from J; bases unmatched to any gene: 11. Per germline, CDR1 MDHEN and CDR2 SYDVKM. The CDR3 spells CATIGGAPSEAFF. As DNA, the CDR3 is TGTGCCACCATAGGGGGCGCCCCGTCTGAAGCTTTCTTT.